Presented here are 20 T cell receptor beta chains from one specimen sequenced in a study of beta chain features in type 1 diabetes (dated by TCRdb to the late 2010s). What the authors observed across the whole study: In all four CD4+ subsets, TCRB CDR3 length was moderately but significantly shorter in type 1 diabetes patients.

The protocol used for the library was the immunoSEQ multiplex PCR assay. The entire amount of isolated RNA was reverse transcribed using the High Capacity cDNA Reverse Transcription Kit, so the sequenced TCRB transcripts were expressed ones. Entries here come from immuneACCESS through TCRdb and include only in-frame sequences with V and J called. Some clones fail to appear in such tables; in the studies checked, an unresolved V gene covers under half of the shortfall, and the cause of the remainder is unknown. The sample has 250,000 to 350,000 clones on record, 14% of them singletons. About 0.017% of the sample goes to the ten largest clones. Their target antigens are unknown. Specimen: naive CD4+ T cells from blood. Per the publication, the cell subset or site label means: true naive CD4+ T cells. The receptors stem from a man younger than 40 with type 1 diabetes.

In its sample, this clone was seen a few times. In DNA, the CDR3 is TGTGCCAGCTCACCGGGACAGAGGTCCTCCTACGAGCAGTACTTC. This encodes CASSPGQRSSYEQYF. The rearrangement uses TRBV18 and TRBJ2-7, with 7 bases lining up with TRBD1. The CDR3 is 15 residues long. Germline values: CDR1 KGHSH, CDR2 LQKENI. Trimming took 3 bases from V and 0 from J; bases not matched to a gene: 5.

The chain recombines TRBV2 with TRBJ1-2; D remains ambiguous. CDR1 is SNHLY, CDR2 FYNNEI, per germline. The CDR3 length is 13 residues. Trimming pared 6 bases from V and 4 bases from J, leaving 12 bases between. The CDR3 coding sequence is TGTGCCAGCAGCGTGGAGCAGAGCTATGGCTACACCTTC. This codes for CASSVEQSYGYTF.

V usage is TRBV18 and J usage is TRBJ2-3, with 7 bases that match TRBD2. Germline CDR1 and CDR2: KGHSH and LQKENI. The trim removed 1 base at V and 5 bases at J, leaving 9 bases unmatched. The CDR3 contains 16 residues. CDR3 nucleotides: TGTGCCAGCTCACCACAGGGCCTAGCGGTGAGAGATACGCAGTATTTT. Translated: CASSPQGLAVRDTQYF.

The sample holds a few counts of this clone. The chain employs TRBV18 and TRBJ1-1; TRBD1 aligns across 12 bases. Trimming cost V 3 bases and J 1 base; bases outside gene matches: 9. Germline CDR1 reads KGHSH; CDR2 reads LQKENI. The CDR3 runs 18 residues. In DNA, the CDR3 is TGTGCCAGCTCACCCATCGGGACAGGGGGCGTTGAGAACACTGAAGCTTTCTTT. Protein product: CASSPIGTGGVENTEAFF.

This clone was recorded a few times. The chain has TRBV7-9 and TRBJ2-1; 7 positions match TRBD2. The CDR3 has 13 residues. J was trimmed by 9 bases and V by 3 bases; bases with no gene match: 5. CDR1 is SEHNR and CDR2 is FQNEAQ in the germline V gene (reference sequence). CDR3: CASSLREMGEQFF. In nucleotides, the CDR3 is TGTGCCAGCAGCTTGCGGGAGATGGGTGAGCAGTTCTTC.

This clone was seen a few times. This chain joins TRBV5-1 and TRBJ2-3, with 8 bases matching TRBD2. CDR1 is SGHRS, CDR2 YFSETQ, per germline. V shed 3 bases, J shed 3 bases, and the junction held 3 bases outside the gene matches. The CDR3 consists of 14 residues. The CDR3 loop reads CASSWERGTDTQYF. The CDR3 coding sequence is TGCGCCAGCAGCTGGGAGCGGGGGACAGATACGCAGTATTTT.

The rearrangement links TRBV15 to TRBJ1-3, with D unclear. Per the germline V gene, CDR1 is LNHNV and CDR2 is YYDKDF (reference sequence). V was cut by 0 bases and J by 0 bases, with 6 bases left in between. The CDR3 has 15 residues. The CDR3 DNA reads TGTGCCACCAGCAGAGATTTAATCTCTGGAAACACCATATATTTT. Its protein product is CATSRDLISGNTIYF. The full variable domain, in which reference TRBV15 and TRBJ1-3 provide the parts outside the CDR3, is DAMVIQNPRYQVTQFGKPVTLSCSQTLNHNVMYWYQQKSSQAPKLLFHYYDKDFNNEADTPDNFQSRRPNTSFCFLDIRSPGLGDTAMYLCATSRDLISGNTIYFGEGSWLTVV.

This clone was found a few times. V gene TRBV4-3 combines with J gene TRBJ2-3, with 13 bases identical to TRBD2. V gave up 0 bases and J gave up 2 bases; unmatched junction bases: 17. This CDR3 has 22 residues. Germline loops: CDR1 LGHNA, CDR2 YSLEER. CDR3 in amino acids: CASSQELAGGPILSGYTDTQYF. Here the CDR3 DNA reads TGCGCCAGCAGCCAAGAACTAGCGGGAGGGCCCATTCTTTCCGGATACACAGATACGCAGTATTTT.

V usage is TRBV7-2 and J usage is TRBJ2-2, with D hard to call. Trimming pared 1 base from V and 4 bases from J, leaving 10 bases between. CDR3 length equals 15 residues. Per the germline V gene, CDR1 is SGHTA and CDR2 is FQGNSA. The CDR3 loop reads CASSLVPSGTGELFF. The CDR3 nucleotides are TGTGCCAGCAGCTTAGTTCCCTCGGGCACCGGGGAGCTGTTTTTT.

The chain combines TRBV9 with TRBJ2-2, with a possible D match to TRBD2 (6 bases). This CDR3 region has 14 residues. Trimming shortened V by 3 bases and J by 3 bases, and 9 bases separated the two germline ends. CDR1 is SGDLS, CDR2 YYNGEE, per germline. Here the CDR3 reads CASSEEGYTGELFF. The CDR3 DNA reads TGTGCCAGCAGCGAGGAGGGTTACACCGGGGAGCTGTTTTTT.

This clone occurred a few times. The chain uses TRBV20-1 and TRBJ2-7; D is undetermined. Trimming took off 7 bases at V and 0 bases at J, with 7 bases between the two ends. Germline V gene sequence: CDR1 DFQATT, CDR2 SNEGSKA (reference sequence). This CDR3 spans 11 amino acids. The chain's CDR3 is CSGTGSYEQYF. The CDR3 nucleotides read TGCAGTGGAACGGGCTCCTACGAGCAGTACTTC.

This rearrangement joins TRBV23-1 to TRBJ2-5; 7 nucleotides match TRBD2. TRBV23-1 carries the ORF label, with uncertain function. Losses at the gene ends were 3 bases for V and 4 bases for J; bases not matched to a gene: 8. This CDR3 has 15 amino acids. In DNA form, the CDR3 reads TGCGCCAGCAGTCATTTGAGGACTAGTCGAGAGACCCAGTACTTC. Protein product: CASSHLRTSRETQYF.

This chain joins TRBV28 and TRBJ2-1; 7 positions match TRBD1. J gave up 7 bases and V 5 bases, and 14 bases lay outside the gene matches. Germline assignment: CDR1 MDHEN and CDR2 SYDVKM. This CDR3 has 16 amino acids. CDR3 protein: CASSGAARQGWNEQFF. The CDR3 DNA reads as TGTGCCAGCAGTGGGGCCGCGAGACAGGGATGGAATGAGCAGTTCTTC. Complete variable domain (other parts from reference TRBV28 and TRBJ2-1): DVKVTQSSRYLVKRTGEKVFLECVQDMDHENMFWYRQDPGLGLRLIYFSYDVKMKEKGDIPEGYSVSREKKERFSLILESASTNQTSMYLCASSGAARQGWNEQFFGPGTRLTVL.

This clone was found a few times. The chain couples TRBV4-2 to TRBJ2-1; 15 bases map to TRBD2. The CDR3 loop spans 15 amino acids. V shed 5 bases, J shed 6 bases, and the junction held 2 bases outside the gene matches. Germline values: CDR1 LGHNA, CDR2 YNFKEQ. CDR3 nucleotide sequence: TGTGCCAGCAGCAGGGGACTAGCGGGAGGCAATGAGCAGTTCTTC. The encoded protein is CASSRGLAGGNEQFF.

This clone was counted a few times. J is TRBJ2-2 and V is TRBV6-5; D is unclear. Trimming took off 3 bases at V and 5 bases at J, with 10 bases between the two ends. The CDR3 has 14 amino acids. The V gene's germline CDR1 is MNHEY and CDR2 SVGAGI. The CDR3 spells CASSYSLLTGELFF. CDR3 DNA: TGTGCCAGCAGTTATTCCCTCTTAACCGGGGAGCTGTTTTTT.

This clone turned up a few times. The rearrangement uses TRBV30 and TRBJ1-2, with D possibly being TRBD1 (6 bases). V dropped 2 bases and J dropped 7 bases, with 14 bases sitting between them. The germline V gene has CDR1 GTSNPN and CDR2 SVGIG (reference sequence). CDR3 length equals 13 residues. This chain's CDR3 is CAWSRSWTAGYTF. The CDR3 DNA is TGTGCCTGGAGTAGATCTTGGACAGCTGGCTACACCTTC.

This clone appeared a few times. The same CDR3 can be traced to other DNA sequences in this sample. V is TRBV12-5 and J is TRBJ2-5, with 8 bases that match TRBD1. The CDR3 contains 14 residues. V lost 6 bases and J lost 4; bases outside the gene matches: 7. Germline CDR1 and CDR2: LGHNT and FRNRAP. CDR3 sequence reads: CASGPGQGAETQYF. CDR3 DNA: TGTGCTAGTGGCCCCGGACAGGGAGCAGAGACCCAGTACTTC.

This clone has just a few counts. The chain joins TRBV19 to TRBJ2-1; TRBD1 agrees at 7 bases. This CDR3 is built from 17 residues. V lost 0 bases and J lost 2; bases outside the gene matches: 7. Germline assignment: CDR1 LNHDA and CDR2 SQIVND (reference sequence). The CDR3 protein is CASSIDPDRVPYNEQFF. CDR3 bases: TGTGCCAGTAGTATAGATCCCGACAGGGTACCCTACAATGAGCAGTTCTTC.

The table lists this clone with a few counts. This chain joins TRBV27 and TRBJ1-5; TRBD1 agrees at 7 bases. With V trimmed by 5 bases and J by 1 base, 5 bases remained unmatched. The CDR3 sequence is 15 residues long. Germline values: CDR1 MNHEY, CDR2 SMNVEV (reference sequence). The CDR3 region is CASSKDRPSNQPQHF. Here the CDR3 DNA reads TGTGCCAGCAGTAAGGACAGGCCGAGCAATCAGCCCCAGCATTTT.

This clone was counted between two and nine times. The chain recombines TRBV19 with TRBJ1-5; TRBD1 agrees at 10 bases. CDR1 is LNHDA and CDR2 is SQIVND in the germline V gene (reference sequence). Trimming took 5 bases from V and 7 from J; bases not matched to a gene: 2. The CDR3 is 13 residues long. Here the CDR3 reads CASSGQGGQPQHF. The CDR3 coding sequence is TGTGCCAGTAGTGGACAGGGGGGACAGCCCCAGCATTTT.